A selection of T cell receptor beta chains follows, all from one sample in a study of T cell responses to AZD1222 COVID-19 vaccine. Repertoires were generated with immunoSEQ multiplex PCR, while TCRdb's copy carries only in-frame clones and drops some. Altogether 250,000 to 300,000 clones are present, almost 95% being singletons, with the ten largest covering roughly 0.5%. The sample was peripheral blood, taken 28 days after the second AZD1222 dose. The source is an adult who received the AZD1222 COVID-19 vaccine. Both conserved end residues are part of each CDR3. Each record gives: D gene, J gene, V gene, clone size, CDR3 DNA, CDR3 protein. D genes are given only for firm matches. Clone size is not always given. Where it is, it says once, few, many or a class for expanded clones.

d_gene: TRBD2
j_gene: TRBJ2-1
v_gene: TRBV5-6
abundance: .
CDR3nt: TGTGCCAGCAGCTTGGGGCGGGGGGCCTACAATGAGCAGTTCTTC
CDR3aa: CASSLGRGAYNEQFF

d_gene: TRBD1
j_gene: TRBJ1-6
v_gene: TRBV10-2
abundance: .
CDR3nt: TGCGCCAGGATTGACAGGGGTCGGGGTTCACCCCTCCACTTT
CDR3aa: CARIDRGRGSPLHF

d_gene: .
j_gene: TRBJ1-5
v_gene: TRBV6-4
abundance: .
CDR3nt: TGTGCCAGCAGTGCCGGTGGAGGCCCAAATCAGCCCCAGCATTTT
CDR3aa: CASSAGGGPNQPQHF

d_gene: .
j_gene: TRBJ2-1
v_gene: TRBV6-5
abundance: .
CDR3nt: TGTGCCAGCAGCTCCTCCGGGATCTCCTACAATGAGCAGTTCTTC
CDR3aa: CASSSSGISYNEQFF

d_gene: TRBD2
j_gene: TRBJ2-1
v_gene: TRBV11-2
abundance: .
CDR3nt: TGTGCCAGCAGCCTCCAGCGGGGCTCCTACAATGAGCAGTTCTTC
CDR3aa: CASSLQRGSYNEQFF

d_gene: .
j_gene: TRBJ1-4
v_gene: TRBV29-1
abundance: .
CDR3nt: TGCAGCGTTGACGACGGGACAACTAATGAAAAACTGTTTTTT
CDR3aa: CSVDDGTTNEKLFF

d_gene: TRBD1
j_gene: TRBJ1-2
v_gene: TRBV12-3/TRBV12-4
abundance: .
CDR3nt: TGTGCCAGCAGTTGGAACAGGGGGCTAGGCTACACCTTC
CDR3aa: CASSWNRGLGYTF

d_gene: .
j_gene: TRBJ2-7
v_gene: TRBV2
abundance: .
CDR3nt: TGTGCCAGCAATGTTGGGCCGCGCTACGAGCAGTACTTC
CDR3aa: CASNVGPRYEQYF

d_gene: TRBD1
j_gene: TRBJ2-7
v_gene: TRBV25-1
abundance: .
CDR3nt: TGTGCCAGCAGTGAACAGGGGGCAGACCGAGGCTACGAGCAGTACTTC
CDR3aa: CASSEQGADRGYEQYF

d_gene: .
j_gene: TRBJ2-7
v_gene: TRBV5-6
abundance: .
CDR3nt: TGTGCCAGCAGCGTGGTCCCCCTCCCCTCCTACGAGCAGTACTTC
CDR3aa: CASSVVPLPSYEQYF

d_gene: .
j_gene: TRBJ1-5
v_gene: TRBV28
abundance: .
CDR3nt: TGTGCCAGCAGTTACCGCGGGGGCGGGTTTCAGCCCCAGCATTTT
CDR3aa: CASSYRGGGFQPQHF

d_gene: TRBD2
j_gene: TRBJ2-2
v_gene: TRBV28
abundance: .
CDR3nt: TGTGCCAGCAGTTCCCTTGGAGCTGGACTAGCGGCGAGCTCCGGGGAGCTGTTTTTT
CDR3aa: CASSSLGAGLAASSGELFF

d_gene: .
j_gene: TRBJ1-5
v_gene: TRBV19
abundance: few
CDR3nt: TGTGCCAGTAGTACTCCTATGAAGGGTCCCCAGCATTTT
CDR3aa: CASSTPMKGPQHF

d_gene: .
j_gene: TRBJ1-1
v_gene: TRBV5-6
abundance: once
CDR3nt: TGTGCCAGCAGCTACACCGGACGTGAAGCTTTCTTT
CDR3aa: CASSYTGREAFF

d_gene: TRBD2
j_gene: TRBJ2-1
v_gene: TRBV7-9
abundance: .
CDR3nt: TGTGCCAGCAGCTTGACTAGCGGGGGTTTCAATGAGCAGTTCTTC
CDR3aa: CASSLTSGGFNEQFF

d_gene: .
j_gene: TRBJ2-4
v_gene: TRBV15
abundance: .
CDR3nt: TGTGCCACCGCAAGAGGAGGGCCGATGAAAAACATTCAGTACTTC
CDR3aa: CATARGGPMKNIQYF

d_gene: .
j_gene: TRBJ2-7
v_gene: TRBV10-3
abundance: once
CDR3nt: TGTGCCATCAGTGCGACTAGAAGTTTGGATGCCTACGAGCAGTACTTC
CDR3aa: CAISATRSLDAYEQYF

d_gene: TRBD1
j_gene: TRBJ2-7
v_gene: TRBV7-2
abundance: .
CDR3nt: TGTGCCAGCAGCTCGACAGGGTACGAGCAGTACTTC
CDR3aa: CASSSTGYEQYF

d_gene: .
j_gene: TRBJ2-5
v_gene: TRBV7-2
abundance: .
CDR3nt: TGTGCCAGCAGCTCTACGCTGGAAGAGACCCAGTACTTC
CDR3aa: CASSSTLEETQYF

d_gene: TRBD2
j_gene: TRBJ2-7
v_gene: TRBV4-3
abundance: .
CDR3nt: TGCGCCAGCAGCCAAGTTATCTCGCAAGCGGGAGGGTCCTACGAGCAGTACTTC
CDR3aa: CASSQVISQAGGSYEQYF

d_gene: TRBD2
j_gene: TRBJ2-1
v_gene: TRBV4-1
abundance: .
CDR3nt: TGCGCCAGCAGCCAACAGATAACTAGCGGGACCCGATGGAGTGAGCAGTTCTTC
CDR3aa: CASSQQITSGTRWSEQFF

d_gene: .
j_gene: TRBJ1-1
v_gene: TRBV27
abundance: .
CDR3nt: TGTGCCAGCAGTGGCAGGGTGTACGGCACTGAAGCTTTCTTT
CDR3aa: CASSGRVYGTEAFF

d_gene: TRBD2
j_gene: TRBJ2-7
v_gene: TRBV7-2
abundance: .
CDR3nt: TGTGCCAGCAGCCTCCGGCGGACTAGCGAGACCTACGAGCAGTACTTC
CDR3aa: CASSLRRTSETYEQYF

d_gene: .
j_gene: TRBJ1-1
v_gene: TRBV13
abundance: once
CDR3nt: TGTGCCAGCAGCTTAGTACGGGTGAACACTGAAGCTTTCTTT
CDR3aa: CASSLVRVNTEAFF

d_gene: .
j_gene: TRBJ1-5
v_gene: TRBV28
abundance: once
CDR3nt: TGTGCCAGCACCAAACCTGGAGGTAGGCCCCAGCATTTT
CDR3aa: CASTKPGGRPQHF

d_gene: .
j_gene: TRBJ2-7
v_gene: TRBV9
abundance: .
CDR3nt: TGTGCCAGCAGCGTAGGTAACGCGTCCTACGAGCAGTACTTC
CDR3aa: CASSVGNASYEQYF

d_gene: .
j_gene: TRBJ2-3
v_gene: TRBV4-1
abundance: .
CDR3nt: TGCGCCAGCAGCCAAAGGGGATTTTACACAGATACGCAGTATTTT
CDR3aa: CASSQRGFYTDTQYF

d_gene: .
j_gene: TRBJ2-5
v_gene: TRBV18
abundance: .
CDR3nt: TGTGCCAGCTCACCAGGAGGGGAAGAGACCCAGTACTTC
CDR3aa: CASSPGGEETQYF

d_gene: TRBD2
j_gene: TRBJ2-7
v_gene: TRBV6-2/TRBV6-3
abundance: .
CDR3nt: TGTGCCAGCAGTTACGGCGGGAGGACCGCCTACGAGCAGTACTTC
CDR3aa: CASSYGGRTAYEQYF

d_gene: .
j_gene: TRBJ2-5
v_gene: TRBV11-1
abundance: .
CDR3nt: TGTGCCAGTACTCTAGGGGAGACCCAGTACTTC
CDR3aa: CASTLGETQYF

d_gene: .
j_gene: TRBJ1-3
v_gene: TRBV28
abundance: .
CDR3nt: TGTGCCAGCAGTGACATCGGAAACACCATATATTTT
CDR3aa: CASSDIGNTIYF

d_gene: .
j_gene: TRBJ2-7
v_gene: TRBV7-2
abundance: .
CDR3nt: TGTGCCAGCAGCCAATGGGGTGGACTAAGAAGCTCCTACGAGCAGTACTTC
CDR3aa: CASSQWGGLRSSYEQYF

d_gene: .
j_gene: TRBJ1-2
v_gene: TRBV10-3
abundance: .
CDR3nt: TGTGCCGCCAGTCTCGGGCAGGGGTATGGCTACACCTTC
CDR3aa: CAASLGQGYGYTF

d_gene: TRBD1
j_gene: TRBJ2-7
v_gene: TRBV9
abundance: once
CDR3nt: TGTGCCAGCAGCGTAGGACAGGGAGAGGGTGGCGAGCAGTACTTC
CDR3aa: CASSVGQGEGGEQYF

d_gene: TRBD1
j_gene: TRBJ2-7
v_gene: TRBV5-1
abundance: .
CDR3nt: TGCGCCAGCAGCCTAAGACAGGGGGGTTACGAGCAGTACTTC
CDR3aa: CASSLRQGGYEQYF

d_gene: .
j_gene: TRBJ2-5
v_gene: TRBV27
abundance: once
CDR3nt: TGTGCCAGCACCCTCGGGGGCTCGGAGACCCAGTACTTC
CDR3aa: CASTLGGSETQYF

d_gene: TRBD1
j_gene: TRBJ2-1
v_gene: TRBV9
abundance: .
CDR3nt: TGTGCCAGCAGCCCCCTGGGACAGATCTCCTACAATGAGCAGTTCTTC
CDR3aa: CASSPLGQISYNEQFF

d_gene: .
j_gene: TRBJ1-2
v_gene: TRBV11-2
abundance: once
CDR3nt: TGTGCCAGCAGCTTAGACGAGGGTTTGGGCTACACCTTC
CDR3aa: CASSLDEGLGYTF

d_gene: .
j_gene: TRBJ2-3
v_gene: TRBV15
abundance: .
CDR3nt: TGTGCCACCAGCACCTGGGCCTATCCAAGCACAGATACGCAGTATTTT
CDR3aa: CATSTWAYPSTDTQYF

d_gene: .
j_gene: TRBJ1-2
v_gene: TRBV4-1
abundance: once
CDR3nt: TGCGCCAGCAGCCAGACGCCAAAGACGTGGGGCTACACCTTC
CDR3aa: CASSQTPKTWGYTF

d_gene: .
j_gene: TRBJ2-3
v_gene: TRBV7-2
abundance: .
CDR3nt: TGTGCCAGCAGCGTAGGACCCGGGGGTCGAGATACGCAGTATTTT
CDR3aa: CASSVGPGGRDTQYF

d_gene: .
j_gene: TRBJ1-2
v_gene: TRBV6-1
abundance: .
CDR3nt: TGTGCCAGCAGTGAGGGGGGCTACACCTTC
CDR3aa: CASSEGGYTF

d_gene: .
j_gene: TRBJ1-1
v_gene: TRBV4-1
abundance: .
CDR3nt: TGCGCCAGCAGCCACCCTGGGAAGGGTCCGAACACTGAAGCTTTCTTT
CDR3aa: CASSHPGKGPNTEAFF

d_gene: .
j_gene: TRBJ1-2
v_gene: TRBV5-6
abundance: .
CDR3nt: TGTGCCAGCAGCCCCTGGGAGGAAATCTATGGCTACACCTTC
CDR3aa: CASSPWEEIYGYTF